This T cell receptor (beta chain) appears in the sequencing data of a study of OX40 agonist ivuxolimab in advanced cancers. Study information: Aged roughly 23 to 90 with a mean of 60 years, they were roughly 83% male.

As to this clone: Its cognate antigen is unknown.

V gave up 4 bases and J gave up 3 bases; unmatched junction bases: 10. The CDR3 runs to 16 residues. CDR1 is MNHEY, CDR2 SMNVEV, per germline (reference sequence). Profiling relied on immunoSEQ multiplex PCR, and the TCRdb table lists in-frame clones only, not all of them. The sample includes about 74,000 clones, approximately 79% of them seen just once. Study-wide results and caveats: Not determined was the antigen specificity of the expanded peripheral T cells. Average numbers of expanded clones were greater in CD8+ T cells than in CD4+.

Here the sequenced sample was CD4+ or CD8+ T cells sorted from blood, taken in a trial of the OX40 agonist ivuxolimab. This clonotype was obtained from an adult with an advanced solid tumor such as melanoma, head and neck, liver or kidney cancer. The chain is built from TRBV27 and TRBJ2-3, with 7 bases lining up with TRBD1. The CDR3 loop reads CASSSPDWGQTDTQYF. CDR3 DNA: TGTGCCAGCAGTTCCCCAGACTGGGGACAGACAGATACGCAGTATTTT.